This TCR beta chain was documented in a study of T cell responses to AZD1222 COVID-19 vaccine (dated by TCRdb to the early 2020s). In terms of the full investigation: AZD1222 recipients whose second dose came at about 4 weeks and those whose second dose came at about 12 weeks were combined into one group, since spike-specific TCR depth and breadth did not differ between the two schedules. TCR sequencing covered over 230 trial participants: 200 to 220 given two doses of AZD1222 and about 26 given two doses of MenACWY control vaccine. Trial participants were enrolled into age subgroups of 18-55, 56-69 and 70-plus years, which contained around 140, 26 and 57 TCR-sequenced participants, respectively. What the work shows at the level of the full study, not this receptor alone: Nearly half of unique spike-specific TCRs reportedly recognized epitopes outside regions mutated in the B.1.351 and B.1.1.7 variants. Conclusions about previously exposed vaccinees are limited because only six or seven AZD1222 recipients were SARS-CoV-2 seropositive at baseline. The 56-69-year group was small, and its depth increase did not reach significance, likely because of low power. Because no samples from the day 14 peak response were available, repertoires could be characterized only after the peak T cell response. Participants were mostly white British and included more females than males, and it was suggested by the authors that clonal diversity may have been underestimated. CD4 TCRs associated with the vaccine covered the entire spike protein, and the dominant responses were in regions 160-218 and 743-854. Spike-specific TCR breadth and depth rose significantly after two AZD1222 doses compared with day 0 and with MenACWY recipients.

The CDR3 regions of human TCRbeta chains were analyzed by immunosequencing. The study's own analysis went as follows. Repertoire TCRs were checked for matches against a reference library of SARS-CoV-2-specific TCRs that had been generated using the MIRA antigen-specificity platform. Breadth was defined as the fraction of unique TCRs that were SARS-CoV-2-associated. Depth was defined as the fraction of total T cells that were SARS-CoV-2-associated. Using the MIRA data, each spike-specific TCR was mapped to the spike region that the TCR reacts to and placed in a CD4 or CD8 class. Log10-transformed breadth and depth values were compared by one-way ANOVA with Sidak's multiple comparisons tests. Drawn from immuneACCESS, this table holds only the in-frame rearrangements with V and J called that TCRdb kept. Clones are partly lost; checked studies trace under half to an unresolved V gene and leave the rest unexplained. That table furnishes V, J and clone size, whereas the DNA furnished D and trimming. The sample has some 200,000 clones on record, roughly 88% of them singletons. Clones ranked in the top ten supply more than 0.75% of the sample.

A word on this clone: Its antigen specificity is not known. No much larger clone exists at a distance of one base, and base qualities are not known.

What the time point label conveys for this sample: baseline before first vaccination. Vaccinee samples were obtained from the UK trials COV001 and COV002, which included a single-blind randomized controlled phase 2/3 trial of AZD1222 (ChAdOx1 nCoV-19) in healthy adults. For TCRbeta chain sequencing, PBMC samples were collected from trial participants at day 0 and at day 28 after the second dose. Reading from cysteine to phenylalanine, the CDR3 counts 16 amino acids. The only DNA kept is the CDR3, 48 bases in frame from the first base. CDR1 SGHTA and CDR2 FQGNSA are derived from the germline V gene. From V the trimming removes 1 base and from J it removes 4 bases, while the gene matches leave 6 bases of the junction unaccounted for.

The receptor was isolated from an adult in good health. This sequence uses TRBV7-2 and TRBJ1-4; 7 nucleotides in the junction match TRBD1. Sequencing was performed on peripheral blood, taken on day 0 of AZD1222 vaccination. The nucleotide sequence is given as TGTGCCAGCAGCTTAGTGCGGGACAGAGTTAATGAAAAACTGTTTTTT. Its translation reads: CASSLVRDRVNEKLFF.